One sample yielded the 13 T cell receptor beta chains listed below, sequenced in a study of T cells in Graves' hyperthyroidism and ophthalmopathy (dated by TCRdb to the late 2010s). The receptor library was made with multiplex PCR. Sequenced on an Illumina HiSeq 2000. The TCR beta CDR3 regions were amplified from RNA transcripts. The TCR CDR3 was subjected to a first round of RT-PCR using the HTBI primer set and the Qiagen OneStep RT-PCR kit. TCRdb itself trimmed the public reads at Q25 with fastp, ran MiXCR and retained productive beta chains. Each record represents a unique CDR3 protein, reported with the most common genes and DNA among its rows. This sample comprises under 250,000 distinct CDR3 sequences, approximately 25% of them detected only once. The ten largest clones represent about 40% of the sample. Sequencing input: blood. The receptors here all came from a woman between 35 and 50 years old with Graves' ophthalmopathy.

The table lists this clonotype with many counts. The rearrangement uses TRBV27 and TRBJ2-2; either TRBD1 or TRBD2 may fit D (5 bases each). The CDR3 runs to 17 residues. Per the germline V gene, CDR1 is MNHEY and CDR2 is SMNVEV (reference sequence). V lost 0 bases and J 4 bases, leaving 15 bases between the germline ends. In nucleotides, the CDR3 is TGTGCCAGCAGTTTATCGGGGGACCCGATAACCACCGGGGAGCTGTTTTTT. It codes for CASSLSGDPITTGELFF.

This clonotype was counted at least ten times. The chain combines TRBV24-1 with TRBJ2-2, with D maybe TRBD1 (6 bases). The germline CDR1 and CDR2 sequences are KGHDR and SFDVKD. CDR3 length: 16 residues. V shed 2 bases and J shed 7 bases, with 16 bases lying between them. CDR3 sequence (DNA): TGTGCCACCAGTGATTCGAAAAGGGGGAGTGGCGGGGAGCTGTTTTTT. Translated: CATSDSKRGSGGELFF.

The sample holds many counts of this clonotype. This chain links TRBV5-1 with TRBJ2-7, with 9 bases fitting TRBD2. Germline V gene lookup returns CDR1 SGHRS and CDR2 YFSETQ. The CDR3 covers 15 residues. The V segment lost 1 base and the J segment 5 bases; nucleotides outside the gene matches: 7. The CDR3 loop is CASSLYQREVHEQYF. In DNA, the CDR3 is TGCGCCAGCAGCTTGTACCAGCGGGAGGTCCACGAGCAGTACTTC.

This clonotype was picked up many times. The chain links TRBV6-2 or TRBV6-3 to TRBJ2-7; weak D call: TRBD2 (6 bases). Per germline, CDR1 MNHEY and CDR2 SVGEGT. The germline V and J ends were trimmed by 2 bases and 4 bases, with 15 bases remaining between them. The CDR3 has 15 residues. The CDR3 loop is CASSYRSGAGYEQYF. Written as DNA, the CDR3 is TGTGCCAGCAGTTACCGGTCGGGAGCCGGGTACGAGCAGTACTTC.

V is TRBV20-1 and J is TRBJ2-7, with a weak D call TRBD2 (5 bases). The CDR3 consists of 13 residues. In germline, CDR1 is DFQATT, CDR2 SNEGSKA (reference sequence). V lost 4 bases and J lost 6, with 16 bases in between. The CDR3 loop reads CSATRTEMAEQYF. CDR3 nucleotides: TGCAGTGCTACACGGACTGAGATGGCCGAGCAGTACTTC.

V is TRBV6-5 and J is TRBJ2-7; D call uncertain. The CDR3 is 15 residues long. Germline V gives CDR1 MNHEY, CDR2 SVGAGI. The V and J ends lost 0 bases and 2 bases respectively, with 11 bases between them. CDR3 coding DNA: TGTGCCAGCAGTTACTCGATATCAGAAACCTACGAGCAGTACTTC. This sequence encodes CASSYSISETYEQYF.

This clonotype was detected many times. The J gene is TRBJ2-2, the V gene TRBV6-2 or TRBV6-3; 7 positions match TRBD1. The germline V gene has CDR1 MNHEY and CDR2 SVGEGT. With 6 bases clipped from V and 6 bases from J, the junction kept 7 bases outside the gene matches. This CDR3 region has 14 residues. CDR3 residues: CASRPTGSAGELFF. For the CDR3, the DNA is TGTGCCAGCAGGCCGACAGGGTCGGCCGGGGAGCTGTTTTTT.

This clonotype was recorded at least ten times. The genes are TRBV7-9 and TRBJ2-7; weak D call: TRBD1 (5 bases). Trimming cost V 5 bases and J 0 bases, with 14 bases left between them. This CDR3 spans 15 amino acids. The germline V gene encodes CDR1 SEHNR and CDR2 FQNEAQ (reference sequence). The CDR3 reads CASSNHDRSSYEQYF. The CDR3 nucleotides are TGTGCCAGCAGCAACCACGACAGAAGCTCCTACGAGCAGTACTTC.

This clonotype appeared many times. J is TRBJ1-1 and V is TRBV20-1; 7 nucleotides agree with TRBD1. V trimming: 3 bases; J trimming: 1 base; junction bases outside the gene matches: 5. Germline CDR1 DFQATT, CDR2 SNEGSKA (reference sequence). There are 14 residues in the CDR3. CDR3 in amino acids: CSARKTGTNTEAFF. CDR3 sequence (DNA): TGCAGTGCTAGGAAGACAGGGACGAACACTGAAGCTTTCTTT.

This clonotype has a count of ten or more. The V gene is TRBV18, the J gene TRBJ2-7; no clear D. Trimming stripped 1 base from V and 3 bases from J, with 13 bases between. The CDR3 is made up of 15 amino acids. CDR1 KGHSH and CDR2 LQKENI come from the germline V gene. The CDR3 region is CASSPLLGSGYEQYF. The DNA for the CDR3 is TGTGCCAGCTCACCACTTCTCGGGTCGGGCTACGAGCAGTACTTC.

This clonotype has a count of ten or more. A much larger clone differs from this one at a single base, so this may be a read error. This chain links TRBV6-2 or TRBV6-3 with TRBJ1-5, with D possibly being TRBD1 (6 bases). The V end lost 2 bases, the J end lost 6 bases, and 11 bases lay between the germline ends. This CDR3 is 14 amino acids long. The germline CDR1 and CDR2 sequences are MNHEY and SVGEGT. CDR3 in DNA: TGTGCCAGCAGTTACCCCCAGGGGAGTCAGCCCCAGCATTTT. It is translated as CASSYPQGSQPQHF.

The J gene is TRBJ1-2, the V gene TRBV24-1; D unclear. V lost 4 bases and J 6 bases, leaving 11 bases between the germline ends. Germline-derived CDR1 and CDR2 are KGHDR and SFDVKD. The CDR3 spans 13 residues. DNA of the CDR3: TGTGCCACCAGTGAGAGGGATTCGGATGGCTACACCTTC. Translation gives CATSERDSDGYTF.

This clonotype was seen a few times. The chain employs TRBV20-1 and TRBJ2-5; tentatively, D is TRBD1 (5 bases). The CDR3 has 12 amino acids. Germline V gene data show CDR1 as DFQATT and CDR2 as SNEGSKA (reference sequence). The V end lost 2 bases, the J end lost 5 bases, and 9 bases lay between the germline ends. CDR3 in amino acids: CSARIGVETQYF. DNA for the CDR3: TGCAGTGCTAGAATAGGGGTGGAGACCCAGTACTTC.